The 29 T cell receptor beta chains below were found in one sample sequenced in a study of blood T cell repertoires in COVID-19. The repertoire was sequenced with immunoSEQ multiplex PCR; TCRdb's copy has only in-frame clones and lacks some. The table records approximately 220,000 clones, 83% of them present only once. The sample was PBMCs or T cells enriched from blood (not recorded which). The receptor set was obtained from a woman in her thirties or forties who had been exposed to COVID-19.

This clone was recorded only once. The chain has TRBV28 and TRBJ1-2; 9 bases map to TRBD1. Trimming at V came to 7 bases and at J to 5 bases, leaving 8 bases not matched to a gene. The germline CDR1 and CDR2 sequences are MDHEN and SYDVKM. This CDR3 is 14 amino acids long. CDR3 bases: TGTGCCAGCACTACCGGGACAGGGTTTTATGGCTACACCTTC. Amino acids: CASTTGTGFYGYTF.

The count of this clone is one. The rearrangement uses TRBV28 and TRBJ1-1, with a tentative D call TRBD1 (6 bases). The CDR3 runs to 14 residues. Germline V gene lookup returns CDR1 MDHEN and CDR2 SYDVKM. V was cut by 6 bases and J by 3 bases, with 14 bases left in between. The CDR3 spells CASSLDRVDTEAFF. The CDR3 DNA reads as TGTGCCAGCAGCTTGGACAGAGTTGACACTGAAGCTTTCTTT. Supplemented by reference TRBV28 and TRBJ1-1, the full variable domain reads DVKVTQSSRYLVKRTGEKVFLECVQDMDHENMFWYRQDPGLGLRLIYFSYDVKMKEKGDIPEGYSVSREKKERFSLILESASTNQTSMYLCASSLDRVDTEAFFGQGTRLTVV.

CDR3 DNA: TGTGCCAGCGGATTCGGAGGTGATAGCAATCAGCCCCAGCATTTT. Translated, it gives CASGFGGDSNQPQHF. The chain recombines TRBV7-9 with TRBJ1-5, with D uncertain. V lost 8 bases and J 0 bases, leaving 14 bases between the germline ends. Germline CDR1 reads SEHNR; CDR2 reads FQNEAQ (reference sequence). CDR3 length equals 15 residues.

This rearrangement joins TRBV2 to TRBJ1-5; the D is unclear. Germline values: CDR1 SNHLY, CDR2 FYNNEI. V lost 5 bases to trimming and J lost 0 bases, with 14 bases between them. CDR3 size: 16 residues. The CDR3 loop is CASSLTPVNSNQPQHF. CDR3 in DNA: TGTGCCAGCAGTCTAACCCCGGTAAATAGCAATCAGCCCCAGCATTTT.

This clone was recorded only once. V usage is TRBV6-5 and J usage is TRBJ1-2; 10 nucleotides line up with TRBD1. The V gene's germline CDR1 is MNHEY and CDR2 SVGAGI. V shed 7 bases, J shed 5 bases, and the junction held 4 bases outside the gene matches. This CDR3 region has 13 residues. Written as DNA, the CDR3 is TGTGCCAGCATTGGGGACAGGGGTTATGGCTACACCTTC. Protein product: CASIGDRGYGYTF.

This chain joins TRBV2 and TRBJ2-3, with 13 bases matching TRBD2. Germline V gene sequence: CDR1 SNHLY, CDR2 FYNNEI. V dropped 4 bases and J dropped 1; count of bases not matched to a gene: 11. There are 19 residues in the CDR3. The CDR3 DNA reads as TGTGCCAGCAGTGGACTCCCGGGACTAGCGGGGCGCGGCACAGATACGCAGTATTTT. This encodes CASSGLPGLAGRGTDTQYF.

J is TRBJ2-5 and V is TRBV12-3 or TRBV12-4, with D hard to call. The CDR3 is 13 amino acids. V dropped 6 bases and J dropped 5 bases, with 13 bases sitting between them. The DNA of the CDR3 is TGTGCCAGCAGCCCCTTCTCCAGGGAGACCCAGTACTTC. This translates into CASSPFSRETQYF.

The chain joins TRBV6-4 to TRBJ1-2; D not certain. Germline V gene data show CDR1 as MRHNA and CDR2 as SNTAGT. The CDR3 is 12 amino acids. Trimming removed 2 bases at V and 4 bases at J, with 5 bases between. The CDR3 reads CASSDGSYGYTF. The CDR3 nucleotides are TGTGCCAGCAGTGACGGCAGCTATGGCTACACCTTC.

The sample holds one count of this clone. The chain carries TRBV7-3 and TRBJ2-3, with TRBD2 identical over 8 bases. Germline V CDR1 and CDR2: SGHTA, FQGTGA. V trimming: 0 bases; J trimming: 1 base; junction bases outside the gene matches: 3. CDR3 length equals 16 residues. CDR3 sequence reads: CASSLTSRGGTDTQYF. The CDR3, as DNA: TGTGCCAGCAGCTTAACCTCGCGGGGGGGCACAGATACGCAGTATTTT.

The V gene is TRBV19, the J gene TRBJ1-1; 10 bases are a match to TRBD1. Trimming removed 4 bases from V and 5 bases from J; junction bases left unmatched: 7. Germline V gene lookup returns CDR1 LNHDA and CDR2 SQIVND (reference sequence). The CDR3 runs 15 residues. The CDR3 sequence is CASSTLDRGGTEAFF. CDR3 DNA: TGTGCCAGTAGTACCTTGGACAGGGGGGGGACTGAAGCTTTCTTT.

The chain recombines TRBV30 with TRBJ2-2, with a possible D match to TRBD1 (6 bases). Germline CDR1 is GTSNPN and CDR2 is SVGIG (reference sequence). Trimming left V 2 bases short and J 5 bases short, with 12 bases between. The CDR3 is 14 amino acids. CDR3 nucleotides: TGTGCCTGGAGTATCCAGGGGACGACCGGGGAGCTGTTTTTT. Translated, it gives CAWSIQGTTGELFF. The whole variable domain, remainder taken from reference TRBV30 and TRBJ2-2, is SQTIHQWPATLVQPVGSPLSLECTVEGTSNPNLYWYRQAAGRGLQLLFYSVGIGQISSEVPQNLSASRPQDRQFILSSKKLLLSDSGFYLCAWSIQGTTGELFFGEGSRLTVL.

V usage is TRBV9 and J usage is TRBJ1-1; D gene ambiguous. Trimming removed 0 bases at V and 0 bases at J, with 6 bases between. The CDR3 has 14 residues. Germline V gene sequence: CDR1 SGDLS, CDR2 YYNGEE. CDR3 nucleotide sequence: TGTGCCAGCAGCGTAGGGGCGATGAACACTGAAGCTTTCTTT. Its translation: CASSVGAMNTEAFF.

The rearrangement links TRBV2 to TRBJ2-1, with D possibly TRBD2 on 5 matching bases. Trimming cost V 8 bases and J 0 bases, with 11 bases left between them. This CDR3 region has 14 residues. From germline, CDR1 is SNHLY and CDR2 FYNNEI. In nucleotides, the CDR3 is TGTGCCAGCGCGGACTGGAGCTCCTACAATGAGCAGTTCTTC. The encoded protein is CASADWSSYNEQFF. Using reference TRBV2 and TRBJ2-1 for the parts outside the CDR3, the full variable domain is EPEVTQTPSHQVTQMGQEVILRCVPISNHLYFYWYRQILGQKVEFLVSFYNNEISEKSEIFDDQFSVERPDGSNFTLKIRSTKLEDSAMYFCASADWSSYNEQFFGPGTRLTVL.

About this clone itself: Other nucleotide sequences from this sample produce the same CDR3. The chain has TRBV3-1 (or the pseudogene TRBV3-2) and TRBJ1-5; unclear D gene. The germline CDR1 and CDR2 sequences are LGHDT and YNNKEL (reference sequence). The CDR3 runs to 14 residues. Trimming stripped 0 bases from V and 4 bases from J, with 7 bases between. The CDR3 nucleotides read TGTGCCAGCAGCCAAGATGGCGGTAATCAGCCCCAGCATTTT. Translating gives CASSQDGGNQPQHF.

This clone came up a few times. The chain uses TRBV6-4 and TRBJ1-1; D is undetermined. This CDR3 region has 16 residues. V lost 0 bases and J 4 bases, leaving 15 bases between the germline ends. CDR1 and CDR2 (germline): MRHNA, SNTAGT. CDR3 sequence reads: CASSDSHRVGFTEAFF. The DNA for the CDR3 is TGTGCCAGCAGTGACTCTCACCGGGTAGGTTTCACTGAAGCTTTCTTT.

V usage is TRBV19 and J usage is TRBJ2-5, with TRBD2 matching over 7 bases. The ends lost 1 base at V and 4 bases at J; junction bases unmatched: 6. The germline gives CDR1 LNHDA, CDR2 SQIVND (reference sequence). The CDR3 has 15 amino acids. The CDR3 spells CASSIGASGRETQYF. The DNA for the CDR3 is TGTGCCAGTAGTATAGGGGCTAGCGGAAGAGAGACCCAGTACTTC.

The chain employs TRBV3-1 (or the pseudogene TRBV3-2) and TRBJ1-1; TRBD1 matches 8 bases. The CDR3 extends over 14 amino acids. Germline loops: CDR1 LGHDT, CDR2 YNNKEL (reference sequence). Trimming took 3 bases from V and 2 from J; bases not matched to a gene: 2. This chain's CDR3 is CASSHGQGNTEAFF. The CDR3, as DNA: TGTGCCAGCAGCCACGGACAGGGTAACACTGAAGCTTTCTTT.

This chain connects TRBV18 to TRBJ1-5, with 7 bases aligning to TRBD1. V shed 4 bases, J shed 4 bases, and the junction held 10 bases outside the gene matches. The germline gives CDR1 KGHSH, CDR2 LQKENI. This CDR3 has 16 residues. The CDR3 region has the DNA TGTGCCAGCTCACGTGTAAACAGGGGCGCGAATCAGCCCCAGCATTTT. Translation: CASSRVNRGANQPQHF.

The rearrangement links TRBV28 to TRBJ2-3; 8 nucleotides agree with TRBD1. V lost 7 bases and J lost 4; bases outside the gene matches: 1. The germline CDR1 and CDR2 sequences are MDHEN and SYDVKM. This CDR3 comprises 12 residues. The CDR3 region is CASTRGPDTQYF. Here the CDR3 DNA reads TGTGCCAGCACCAGGGGGCCAGATACGCAGTATTTT. Full variable domain (rest looked up from reference TRBV28 and TRBJ2-3): DVKVTQSSRYLVKRTGEKVFLECVQDMDHENMFWYRQDPGLGLRLIYFSYDVKMKEKGDIPEGYSVSREKKERFSLILESASTNQTSMYLCASTRGPDTQYFGPGTRLTVL.

The CDR3 nucleotides read TGTGCCAGCAGCTATAAGAGGGGGCGTGGGGCCAACGTCCTGACTTTC. Amino acids: CASSYKRGRGANVLTF. This rearrangement joins TRBV7-3 to TRBJ2-6; TRBD1 aligns across 7 bases. Germline V gives CDR1 SGHTA, CDR2 FQGTGA. V was pared by 4 bases and J by 3 bases, with 6 bases of the junction left unmatched. CDR3 length: 16 amino acids.

This clone showed up many times. The V and J genes are TRBV5-6 and TRBJ2-5; TRBD2 matches 8 bases. This CDR3 is built from 16 residues. Germline CDR1 reads SGHDT; CDR2 reads YYEEEE. V was pared by 4 bases and J by 4 bases, with 12 bases of the junction left unmatched. CDR3 protein: CASSLRRLASGETQYF. Here the CDR3 DNA reads TGTGCCAGCAGCCTACGTCGACTAGCGAGTGGAGAGACCCAGTACTTC.

V gene TRBV29-1 combines with J gene TRBJ1-3; D uncertain. The V end lost 1 base, the J end lost 0 bases, and 7 bases lay between the germline ends. This CDR3 region has 14 residues. Germline lookup yields CDR1 SQVTM and CDR2 ANQGSEA. The CDR3 sequence is CSVEGDTSGNTIYF. The CDR3 DNA is TGCAGCGTTGAAGGCGATACCTCTGGAAACACCATATATTTT.

The CDR3 coding sequence is TGTGCCAGCTCACCACAATCTCTAGGGGGAACTGAAGCTTTCTTT. Amino acids: CASSPQSLGGTEAFF. This sequence joins TRBV18 and TRBJ1-1, with D perhaps TRBD1 (6 bases). The CDR3 extends over 15 amino acids. The V end was cut by 1 base, the J end by 5 bases, with 14 bases between. Germline V gene data show CDR1 as KGHSH and CDR2 as LQKENI.

The DNA for the CDR3 is TGTGCCAGCAGCACACTAGCGGGGGGCTCTTACAATGAGCAGTTCTTC. Encoded protein: CASSTLAGGSYNEQFF. The J gene is TRBJ2-1, the V gene TRBV11-2; 12 bases map to TRBD2. Germline CDR1 SGHAT, CDR2 FQNNGV. The V gene end was trimmed by 5 bases and the J gene end by 4 bases; junction bases not matched to a gene: 6. The CDR3 spans 16 residues.

J is TRBJ1-1 and V is TRBV5-1; 7 nucleotides align to TRBD1. The CDR3 is 15 residues long. After removal of 0 bases from V and 5 bases from J, the junction contained 7 bases not matched to a gene. Germline CDR1 and CDR2: SGHRS and YFSETQ. CDR3 in DNA: TGCGCCAGCAGCTTGGTTCCAGGGGGAGAAACTGAAGCTTTCTTT. Protein product: CASSLVPGGETEAFF.

The chain employs TRBV6-5 and TRBJ1-5, with D hard to call. Trimming left V 0 bases short and J 4 bases short, with 10 bases between. This CDR3 comprises 15 residues. The V gene's germline CDR1 is MNHEY and CDR2 SVGAGI. CDR3 sequence reads: CASSYSGRPNQPQHF. CDR3 nucleotide sequence: TGTGCCAGCAGTTACTCAGGGAGACCTAATCAGCCCCAGCATTTT.

This clone was detected a few times. In DNA, the CDR3 is TGTGCCAGTACGCGACAGGGCGCGAACACCGGGGAGCTGTTTTTT. Amino acid sequence: CASTRQGANTGELFF. V is TRBV19 and J is TRBJ2-2; TRBD1 agrees at 7 bases. This CDR3 contains 15 residues. Germline V lookup: CDR1 LNHDA, CDR2 SQIVND (reference sequence). With 7 bases clipped from V and 0 bases from J, the junction kept 5 bases outside the gene matches.

The rearrangement joins TRBV5-6 to TRBJ1-2; TRBD1 might be the D (5 bases). V was clipped by 0 bases and J by 3 bases, with 12 bases between them. The germline V gene has CDR1 SGHDT and CDR2 YYEEEE. The CDR3 is made up of 15 amino acids. The CDR3 bases are TGTGCCAGCAGCTTGGGCGCGGGGGTGGACTATGGCTACACCTTC. Protein: CASSLGAGVDYGYTF.

This rearrangement joins TRBV19 to TRBJ1-4, with a weak D call TRBD1 (5 bases). Germline V gene sequence: CDR1 LNHDA, CDR2 SQIVND (reference sequence). This CDR3 is 19 amino acids long. Trimming cost V 6 bases and J 0 bases, with 23 bases left between them. The chain's CDR3 is CASSLDQPGGGTTNEKLFF. CDR3 DNA: TGTGCCAGTAGCCTTGACCAGCCCGGGGGAGGAACAACTAATGAAAAACTGTTTTTT.